The clone carrying this TCR beta chain was found once. Source study methods: Estimation of nucleated cell counts was performed using reference gene primer amplification. This table comes from immunoSEQ multiplex PCR, and its TCRdb copy is limited to in-frame clones, with some not included. V and J calls and clone size are as listed in that table; D and trimming were resolved from the DNA. There are 310,000 or so clones in the sample; roughly 87% occur only once, and approximately 5% lies in the top ten. These data come from a study of blood T cell repertoires in COVID-19. Whole-study context: Specimens from acute and convalescent COVID-19 originated in the United States, Italy and Spain.

Categorization into cohorts depended on clinical history that participants reported. The specimen was PBMCs or T cells enriched from blood (not recorded which). The origin of this receptor is a young woman who had recovered from COVID-19.

DNA for the CDR3: TGTGCCAGCTCACCGGGGCGTAGCTCCTACGAGCAGTACTTC. Amino acids: CASSPGRSSYEQYF. The chain couples TRBV18 to TRBJ2-7, with D perhaps TRBD1 (5 bases). The CDR3 has 14 residues. Germline V gene data show CDR1 as KGHSH and CDR2 as LQKENI. Trimming stripped 3 bases from V and 0 bases from J, with 9 bases between.